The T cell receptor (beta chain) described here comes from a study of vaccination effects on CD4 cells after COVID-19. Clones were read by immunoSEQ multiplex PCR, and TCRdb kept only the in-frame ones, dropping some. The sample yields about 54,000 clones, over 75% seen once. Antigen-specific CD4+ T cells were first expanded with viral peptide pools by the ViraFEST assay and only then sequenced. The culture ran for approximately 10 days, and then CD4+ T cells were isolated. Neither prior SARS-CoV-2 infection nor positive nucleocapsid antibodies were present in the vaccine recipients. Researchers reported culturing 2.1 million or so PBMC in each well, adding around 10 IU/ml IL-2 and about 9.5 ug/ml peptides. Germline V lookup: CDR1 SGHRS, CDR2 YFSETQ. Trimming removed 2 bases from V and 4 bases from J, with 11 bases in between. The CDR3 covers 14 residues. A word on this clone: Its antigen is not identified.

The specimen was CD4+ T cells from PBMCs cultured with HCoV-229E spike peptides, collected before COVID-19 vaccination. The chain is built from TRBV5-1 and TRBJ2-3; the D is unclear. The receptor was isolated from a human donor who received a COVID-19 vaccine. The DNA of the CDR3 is TGCGCCAGCAGCTTCTCCGACCGATCAGATACGCAGTATTTT. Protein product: CASSFSDRSDTQYF.